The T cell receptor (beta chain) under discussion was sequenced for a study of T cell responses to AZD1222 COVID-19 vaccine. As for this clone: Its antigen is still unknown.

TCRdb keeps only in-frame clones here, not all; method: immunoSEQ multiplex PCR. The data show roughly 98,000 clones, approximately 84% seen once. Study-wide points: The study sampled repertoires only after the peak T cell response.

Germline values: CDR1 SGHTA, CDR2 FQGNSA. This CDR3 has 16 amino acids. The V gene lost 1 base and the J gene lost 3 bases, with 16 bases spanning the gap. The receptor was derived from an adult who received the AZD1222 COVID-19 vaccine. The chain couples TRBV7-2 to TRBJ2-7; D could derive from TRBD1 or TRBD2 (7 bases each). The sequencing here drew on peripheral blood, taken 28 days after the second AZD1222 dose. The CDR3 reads CASSLVSRGGSYEQYF. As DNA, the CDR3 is TGTGCCAGCAGCTTAGTTTCCAGGGGGGGAAGCTACGAGCAGTACTTC.